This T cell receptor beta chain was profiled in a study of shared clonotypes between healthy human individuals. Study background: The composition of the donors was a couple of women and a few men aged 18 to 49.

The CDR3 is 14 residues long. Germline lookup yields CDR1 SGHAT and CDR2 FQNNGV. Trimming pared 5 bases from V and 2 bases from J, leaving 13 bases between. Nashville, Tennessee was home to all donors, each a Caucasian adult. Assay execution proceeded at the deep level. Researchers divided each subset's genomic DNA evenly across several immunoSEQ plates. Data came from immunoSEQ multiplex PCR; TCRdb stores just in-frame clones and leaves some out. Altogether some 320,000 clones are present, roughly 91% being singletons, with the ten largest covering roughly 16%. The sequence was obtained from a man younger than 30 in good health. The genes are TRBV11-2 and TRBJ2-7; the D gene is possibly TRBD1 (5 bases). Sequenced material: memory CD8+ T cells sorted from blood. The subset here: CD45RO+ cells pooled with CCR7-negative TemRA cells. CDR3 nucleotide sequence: TGTGCCAGCAGCCCGACGACAGACCCCTACGAGCAGTACTTC. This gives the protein CASSPTTDPYEQYF.